This T cell receptor (beta chain) was sequenced in a study of cytomegalovirus exposure and HLA in healthy donors. Broader study findings: In a later analysis, HLA-associated TCR beta chains were more clonally expanded than equally common others.

In regard to this clone: What it recognizes is unknown.

This CDR3 is built from 16 residues. The V segment lost 7 bases and the J segment 4 bases; nucleotides outside the gene matches: 12. The PCR used 60 Vbeta and 13 Jbeta primers. The method was immunoSEQ multiplex PCR; TCRdb's version includes in-frame clones alone and lacks a portion of them. Of approximately 80,000 clones listed, under 80% were seen once; the top ten hold roughly 4.2%. The V and J genes are TRBV23-1 and TRBJ1-1, with TRBD1 matching 10 bases. TRBV23-1 is identified as an open reading frame with a role that is uncertain. This receptor was obtained from a man in his 60s in good health and CMV-seronegative. Sequenced input: PBMCs. The CDR3, as DNA: TGCGCCAGCACCTCCCGCGGGGACAGGGGTATCACTGAAGCTTTCTTT. It codes for CASTSRGDRGITEAFF.